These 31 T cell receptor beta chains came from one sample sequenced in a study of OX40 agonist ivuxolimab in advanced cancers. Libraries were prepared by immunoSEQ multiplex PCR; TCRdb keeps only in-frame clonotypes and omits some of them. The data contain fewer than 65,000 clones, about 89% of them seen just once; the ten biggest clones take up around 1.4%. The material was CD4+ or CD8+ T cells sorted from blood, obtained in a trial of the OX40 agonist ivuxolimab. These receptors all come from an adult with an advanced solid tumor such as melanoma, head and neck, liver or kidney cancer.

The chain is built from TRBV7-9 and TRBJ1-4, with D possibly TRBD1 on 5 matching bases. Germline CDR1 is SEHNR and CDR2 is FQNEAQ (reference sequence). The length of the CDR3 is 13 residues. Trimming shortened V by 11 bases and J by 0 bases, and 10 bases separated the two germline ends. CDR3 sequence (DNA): TGTGCCGGTACAGGTTCAACTAATGAAAAACTGTTTTTT. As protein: CAGTGSTNEKLFF. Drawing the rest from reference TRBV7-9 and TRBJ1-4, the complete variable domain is DTGVSQNPRHKITKRGQNVTFRCDPISEHNRLYWYRQTLGQGPEFLTYFQNEAQLEKSRLLSDRFSAERPKGSFSTLEIQRTEQGDSAMYLCAGTGSTNEKLFFGSGTQLSVL.

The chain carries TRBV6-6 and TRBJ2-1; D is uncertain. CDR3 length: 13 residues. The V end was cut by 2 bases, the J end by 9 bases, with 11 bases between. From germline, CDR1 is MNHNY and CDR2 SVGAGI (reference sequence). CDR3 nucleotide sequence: TGTGCCAGCAGTTACAGGGATCGTGGTGAGCAGTTCTTC. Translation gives CASSYRDRGEQFF.

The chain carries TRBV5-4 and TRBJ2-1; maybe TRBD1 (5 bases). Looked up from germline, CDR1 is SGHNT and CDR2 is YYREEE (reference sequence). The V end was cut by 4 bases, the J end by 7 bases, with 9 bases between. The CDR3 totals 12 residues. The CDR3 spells CASSKQANEQFF. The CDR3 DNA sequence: TGTGCCAGCAGCAAACAGGCTAATGAGCAGTTCTTC.

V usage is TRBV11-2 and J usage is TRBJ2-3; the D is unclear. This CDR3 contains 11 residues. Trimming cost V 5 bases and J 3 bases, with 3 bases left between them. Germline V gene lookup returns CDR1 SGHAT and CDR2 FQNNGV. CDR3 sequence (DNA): TGTGCCAGCAGCGAGACAGATACGCAGTATTTT. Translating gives CASSETDTQYF.

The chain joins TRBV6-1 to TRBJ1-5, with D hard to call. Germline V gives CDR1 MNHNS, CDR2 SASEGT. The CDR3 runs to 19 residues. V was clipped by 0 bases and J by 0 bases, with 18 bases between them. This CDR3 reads CASSEAQLWVQYSNQPQHF. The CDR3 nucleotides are TGTGCCAGCAGTGAAGCTCAGCTCTGGGTCCAATATAGCAATCAGCCCCAGCATTTT.

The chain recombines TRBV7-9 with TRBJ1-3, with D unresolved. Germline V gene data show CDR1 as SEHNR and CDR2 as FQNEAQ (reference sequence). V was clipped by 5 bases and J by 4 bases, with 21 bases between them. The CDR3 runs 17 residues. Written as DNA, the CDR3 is TGTGCCAGCAGCCCTACCCTTAGGCCCGCCGGCGGAAACACCATATATTTT. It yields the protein CASSPTLRPAGGNTIYF.

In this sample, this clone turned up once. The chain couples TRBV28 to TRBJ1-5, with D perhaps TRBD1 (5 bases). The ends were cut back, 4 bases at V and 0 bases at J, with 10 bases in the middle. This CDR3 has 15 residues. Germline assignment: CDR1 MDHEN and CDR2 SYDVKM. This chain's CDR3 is CASSWDGNSNQPQHF. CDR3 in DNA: TGTGCCAGCAGTTGGGACGGAAATAGCAATCAGCCCCAGCATTTT.

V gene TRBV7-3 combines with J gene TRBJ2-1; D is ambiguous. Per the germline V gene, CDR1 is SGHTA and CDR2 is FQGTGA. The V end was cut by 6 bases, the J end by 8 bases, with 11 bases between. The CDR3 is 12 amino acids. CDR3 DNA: TGTGCCAGCAGGCAAAACACGGATGAGCAGTTCTTC. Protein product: CASRQNTDEQFF.

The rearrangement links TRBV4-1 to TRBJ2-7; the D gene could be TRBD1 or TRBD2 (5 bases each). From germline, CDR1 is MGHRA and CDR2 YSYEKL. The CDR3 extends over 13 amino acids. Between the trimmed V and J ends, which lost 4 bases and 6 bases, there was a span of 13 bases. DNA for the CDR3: TGCGCCAGCAGCCTTGGGACGATTGGCGAGCAGTACTTC. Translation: CASSLGTIGEQYF.

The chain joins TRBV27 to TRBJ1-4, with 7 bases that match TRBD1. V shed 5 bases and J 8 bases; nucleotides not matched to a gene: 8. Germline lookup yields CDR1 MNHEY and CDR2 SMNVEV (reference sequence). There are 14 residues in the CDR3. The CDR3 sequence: CASSPRDSGEKLFF. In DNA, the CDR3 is TGTGCCAGCAGTCCCAGGGACAGTGGGGAAAAACTGTTTTTT.

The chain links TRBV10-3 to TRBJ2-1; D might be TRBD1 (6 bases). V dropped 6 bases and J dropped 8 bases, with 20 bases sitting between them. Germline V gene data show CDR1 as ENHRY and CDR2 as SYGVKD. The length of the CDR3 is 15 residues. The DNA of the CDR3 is TGTGCCATCAGGGATCCGGGACACCGCGCGGATGAGCAGTTCTTC. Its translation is CAIRDPGHRADEQFF.

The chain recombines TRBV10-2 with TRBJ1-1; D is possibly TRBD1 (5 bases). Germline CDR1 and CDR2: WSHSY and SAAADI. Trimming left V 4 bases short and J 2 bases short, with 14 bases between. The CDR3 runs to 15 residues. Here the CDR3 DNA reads TGCGCCAGCAGTGTAGACAGTGCCCCCAACACTGAAGCTTTCTTT. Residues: CASSVDSAPNTEAFF.

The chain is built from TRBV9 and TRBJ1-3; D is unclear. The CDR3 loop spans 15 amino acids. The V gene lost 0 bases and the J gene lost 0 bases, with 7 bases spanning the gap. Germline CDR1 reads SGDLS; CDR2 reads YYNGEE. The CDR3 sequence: CASSVGMISGNTIYF. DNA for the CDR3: TGTGCCAGCAGCGTAGGAATGATCTCTGGAAACACCATATATTTT. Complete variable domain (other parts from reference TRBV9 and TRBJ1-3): DSGVTQTPKHLITATGQRVTLRCSPRSGDLSVYWYQQSLDQGLQFLIQYYNGEERAKGNILERFSAQQFPDLHSELNLSSLELGDSALYFCASSVGMISGNTIYFGEGSWLTVV.

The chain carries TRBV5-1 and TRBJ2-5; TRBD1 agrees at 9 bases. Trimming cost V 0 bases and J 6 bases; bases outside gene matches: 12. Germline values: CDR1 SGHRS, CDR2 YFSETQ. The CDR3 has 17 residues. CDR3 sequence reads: CASSLDPGQGGGKTQYF. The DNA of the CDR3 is TGCGCCAGCAGCTTGGATCCGGGACAGGGTGGGGGAAAGACCCAGTACTTC.

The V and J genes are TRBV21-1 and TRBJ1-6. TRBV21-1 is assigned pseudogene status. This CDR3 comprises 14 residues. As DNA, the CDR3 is TGTGCCAGCAGCAAAGGGCAGCATAATTCACCCCTCCACTTT. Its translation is CASSKGQHNSPLHF.

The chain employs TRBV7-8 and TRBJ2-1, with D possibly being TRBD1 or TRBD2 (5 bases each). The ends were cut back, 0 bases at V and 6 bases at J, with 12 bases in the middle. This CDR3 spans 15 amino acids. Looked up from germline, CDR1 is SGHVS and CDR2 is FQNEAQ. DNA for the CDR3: TGTGCCAGCAGCTTAGCGCGAGCAGGGAGCAATGAGCAGTTCTTC. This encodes CASSLARAGSNEQFF.

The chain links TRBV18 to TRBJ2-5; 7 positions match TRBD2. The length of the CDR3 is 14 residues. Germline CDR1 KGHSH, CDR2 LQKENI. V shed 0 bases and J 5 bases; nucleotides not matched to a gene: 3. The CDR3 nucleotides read TGTGCCAGCTCACCACCGACTAGCCGGGAGACCCAGTACTTC. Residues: CASSPPTSRETQYF.

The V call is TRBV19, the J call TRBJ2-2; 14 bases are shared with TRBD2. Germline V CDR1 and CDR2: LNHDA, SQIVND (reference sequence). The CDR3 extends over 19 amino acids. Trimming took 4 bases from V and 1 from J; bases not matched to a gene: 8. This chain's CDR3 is CASSTLWTSGGMNTGELFF. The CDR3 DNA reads TGTGCCAGTAGTACCCTTTGGACTAGCGGGGGGATGAACACCGGGGAGCTGTTTTTT.

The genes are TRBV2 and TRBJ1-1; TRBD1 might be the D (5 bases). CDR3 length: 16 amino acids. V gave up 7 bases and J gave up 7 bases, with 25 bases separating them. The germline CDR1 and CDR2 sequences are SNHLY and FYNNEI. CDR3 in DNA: TGTGCCAGCACTTCAGAGGTGGGCAGGGAAGGAGGTGAAGCTTTCTTT. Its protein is CASTSEVGREGGEAFF.

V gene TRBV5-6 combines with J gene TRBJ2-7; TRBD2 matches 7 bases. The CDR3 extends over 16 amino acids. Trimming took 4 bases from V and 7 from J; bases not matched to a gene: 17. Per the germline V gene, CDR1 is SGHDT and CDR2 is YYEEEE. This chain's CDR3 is CASSRSLTSRVWEQYF. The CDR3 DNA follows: TGTGCCAGCAGCCGATCCCTGACTAGCCGCGTGTGGGAGCAGTACTTC.

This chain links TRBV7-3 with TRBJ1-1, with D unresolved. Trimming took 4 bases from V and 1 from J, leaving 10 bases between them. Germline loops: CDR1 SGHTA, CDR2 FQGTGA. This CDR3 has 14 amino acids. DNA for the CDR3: TGTGCCAGCAGCTCCGACCCCGGGAACACTGAAGCTTTCTTT. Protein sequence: CASSSDPGNTEAFF.

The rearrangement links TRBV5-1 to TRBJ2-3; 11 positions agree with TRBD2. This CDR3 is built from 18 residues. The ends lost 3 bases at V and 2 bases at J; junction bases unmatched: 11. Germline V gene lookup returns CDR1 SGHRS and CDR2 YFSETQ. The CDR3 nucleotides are TGCGCCAGCAGCTGGGGGGGAACTAGCGGGAGTTACACAGATACGCAGTATTTT. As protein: CASSWGGTSGSYTDTQYF.

The CDR3: CASSGQGRNEQYF. The CDR3 DNA follows: TGTGCCAGCAGCGGACAGGGACGGAACGAGCAGTACTTC. The gene calls are TRBV2 and TRBJ2-7, with 8 bases lining up with TRBD1. The CDR3 length is 13 residues. Germline CDR1 is SNHLY and CDR2 is FYNNEI. The V segment lost 6 bases and the J segment 5 bases; nucleotides outside the gene matches: 6.

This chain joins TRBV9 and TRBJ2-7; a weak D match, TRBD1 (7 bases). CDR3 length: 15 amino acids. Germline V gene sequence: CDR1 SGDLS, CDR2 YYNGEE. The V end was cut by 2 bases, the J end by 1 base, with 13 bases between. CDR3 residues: CASSVRPGGSYEQYF. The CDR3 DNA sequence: TGTGCCAGCAGCGTTCGGCCAGGGGGGTCCTACGAGCAGTACTTC.

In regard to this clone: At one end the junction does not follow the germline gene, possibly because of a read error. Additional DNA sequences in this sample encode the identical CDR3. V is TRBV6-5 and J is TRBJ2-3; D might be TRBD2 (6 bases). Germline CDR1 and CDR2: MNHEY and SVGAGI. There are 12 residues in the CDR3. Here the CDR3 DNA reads TGTGCCAGCGGGCGGGACGCAGATACGCAGTACTTT. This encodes CASGRDADTQYF.

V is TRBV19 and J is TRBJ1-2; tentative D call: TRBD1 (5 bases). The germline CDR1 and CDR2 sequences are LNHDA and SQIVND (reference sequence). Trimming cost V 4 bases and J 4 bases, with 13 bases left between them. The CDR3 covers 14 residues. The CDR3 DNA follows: TGTGCCAGTAGTACCCAGGGAATAGCCTATGGCTACACCTTC. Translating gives CASSTQGIAYGYTF.

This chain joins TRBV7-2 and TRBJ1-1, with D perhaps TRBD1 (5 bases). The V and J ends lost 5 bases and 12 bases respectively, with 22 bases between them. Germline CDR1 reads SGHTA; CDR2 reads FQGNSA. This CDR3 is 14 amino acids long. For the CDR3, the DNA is TGTGCCAGCAGCCTTGGCCAGGCTGGGGGGAAAACTTTCTTT. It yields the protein CASSLGQAGGKTFF. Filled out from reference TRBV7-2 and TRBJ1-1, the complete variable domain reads GAGVSQSPSNKVTEKGKDVELRCDPISGHTALYWYRQSLGQGLEFLIYFQGNSAPDKSGLPSDRFSAERTGGSVSTLTIQRTQQEDSAVYLCASSLGQAGGKTFFGQGTRLTVV.

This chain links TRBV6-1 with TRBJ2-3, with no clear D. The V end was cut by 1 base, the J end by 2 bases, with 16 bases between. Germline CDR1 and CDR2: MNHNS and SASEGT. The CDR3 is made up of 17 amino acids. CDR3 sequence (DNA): TGTGCCAGCAGTGAAGGACGGCCGAATTTCTCCACAGATACGCAGTATTTT. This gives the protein CASSEGRPNFSTDTQYF.

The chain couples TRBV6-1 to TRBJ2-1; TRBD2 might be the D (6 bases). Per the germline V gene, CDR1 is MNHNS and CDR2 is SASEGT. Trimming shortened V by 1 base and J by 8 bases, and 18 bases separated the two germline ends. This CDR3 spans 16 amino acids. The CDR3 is CASSEGTSLDDHEQFF. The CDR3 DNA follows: TGTGCCAGCAGTGAAGGAACTAGCTTAGATGATCATGAGCAGTTCTTC.

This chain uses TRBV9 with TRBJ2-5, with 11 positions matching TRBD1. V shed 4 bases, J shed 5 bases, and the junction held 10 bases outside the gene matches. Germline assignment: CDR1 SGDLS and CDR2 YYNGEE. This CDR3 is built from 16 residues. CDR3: CASSSSGTGGGETQYF. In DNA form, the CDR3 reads TGTGCCAGCAGCAGCTCCGGGACAGGGGGAGGTGAGACCCAGTACTTC.

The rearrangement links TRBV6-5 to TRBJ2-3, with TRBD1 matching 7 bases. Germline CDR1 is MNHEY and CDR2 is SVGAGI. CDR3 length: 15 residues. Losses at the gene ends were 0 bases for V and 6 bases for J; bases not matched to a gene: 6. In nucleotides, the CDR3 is TGTGCCAGCAGTTACTCGAATGAGGGGGCCGATACGCAGTATTTT. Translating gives CASSYSNEGADTQYF.